The present T cell receptor beta chain was sequenced within a study of OX40 agonist ivuxolimab in advanced cancers. Study overall: Dose-escalation patients' cancers were hepatocellular carcinoma, melanoma, renal cell or head and neck cancer. Earlier anti-PD-1, anti-PD-L1 or anti-CTLA-4 therapy was permitted; less than 50% had received some. Findings of the study overall: Both blood CD4+ and CD8+ T cells showed clonal growth by week 6 at 0.1 to 3.0 mg/kg. Determination of antigen specificity was not performed for the expanded peripheral T cells.

The assay was immunoSEQ multiplex PCR, and TCRdb's table has in-frame clones only and misses some. The profile covers about 71,000 clones, with 80% to 85% appearing a single time and less than 5.5% taken by the ten largest. Concerning this clone: Its antigen is not known.

Per the germline V gene, CDR1 is ENHRY and CDR2 is SYGVKD. Between the trimmed V and J ends, which lost 10 bases and 4 bases, there was a span of 22 bases. The CDR3 runs 16 residues. The receptor comes from an adult with an advanced solid tumor such as melanoma, head and neck, liver or kidney cancer. This specimen consisted of CD4+ or CD8+ T cells sorted from blood, obtained in a trial of the OX40 agonist ivuxolimab. J is TRBJ1-4 and V is TRBV10-3, with a possible D match to TRBD1 (6 bases). This CDR3 reads CATTKEPTGGNEKLFF. DNA of the CDR3: TGTGCCACCACAAAGGAGCCGACAGGAGGTAATGAAAAACTGTTTTTT.